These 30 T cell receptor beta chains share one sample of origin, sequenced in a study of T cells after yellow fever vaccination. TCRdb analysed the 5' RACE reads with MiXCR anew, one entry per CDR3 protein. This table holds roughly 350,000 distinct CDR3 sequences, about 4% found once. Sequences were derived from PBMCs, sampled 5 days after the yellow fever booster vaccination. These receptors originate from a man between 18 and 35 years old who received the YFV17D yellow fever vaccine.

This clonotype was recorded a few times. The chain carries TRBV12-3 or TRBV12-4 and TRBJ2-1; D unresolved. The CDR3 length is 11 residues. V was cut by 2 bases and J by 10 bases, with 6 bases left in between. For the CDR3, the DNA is TGTGCCAGCAGTTTATTTGGGGAGCAGTTCTTC. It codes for CASSLFGEQFF.

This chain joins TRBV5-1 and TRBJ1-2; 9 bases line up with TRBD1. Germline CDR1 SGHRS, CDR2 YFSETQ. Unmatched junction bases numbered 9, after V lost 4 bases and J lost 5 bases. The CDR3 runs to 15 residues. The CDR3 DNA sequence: TGCGCCAGCAGCCCGGGACAGGGAGTGACGTATGGCTACACCTTC. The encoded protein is CASSPGQGVTYGYTF.

The CDR3 coding sequence is TGTGCCACCAGCAGAGATCTTGGAGTCACCACAGATACGCAGTATTTT. Translating it yields CATSRDLGVTTDTQYF. The chain couples TRBV15 to TRBJ2-3; no definite D call. Trimming left V 0 bases short and J 2 bases short, with 12 bases between. CDR1 and CDR2 (germline): LNHNV, YYDKDF (reference sequence). The CDR3 runs 16 residues.

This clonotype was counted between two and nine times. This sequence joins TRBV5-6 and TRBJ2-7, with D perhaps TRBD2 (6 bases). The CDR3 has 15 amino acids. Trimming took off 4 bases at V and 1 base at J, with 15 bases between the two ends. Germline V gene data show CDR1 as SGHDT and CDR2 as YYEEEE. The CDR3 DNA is TGTGCCAGCAGCAATAACCGGGGGTTGTCCTACGAGCAGTACTTC. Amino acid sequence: CASSNNRGLSYEQYF. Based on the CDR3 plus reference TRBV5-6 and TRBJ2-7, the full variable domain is DAGVTQSPTHLIKTRGQQVTLRCSPKSGHDTVSWYQQALGQGPQFIFQYYEEEERQRGNFPDRFSGHQFPNYSSELNVNALLLGDSALYLCASSNNRGLSYEQYFGPGTRLTVT.

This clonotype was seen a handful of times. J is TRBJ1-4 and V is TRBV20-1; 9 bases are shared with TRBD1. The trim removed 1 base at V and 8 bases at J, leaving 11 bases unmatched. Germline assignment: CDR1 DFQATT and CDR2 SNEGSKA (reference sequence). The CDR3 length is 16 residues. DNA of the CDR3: TGCAGTGCTAGAGGAATAGGGGACAGGGCGGAGGAAAAACTGTTTTTT. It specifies CSARGIGDRAEEKLFF.

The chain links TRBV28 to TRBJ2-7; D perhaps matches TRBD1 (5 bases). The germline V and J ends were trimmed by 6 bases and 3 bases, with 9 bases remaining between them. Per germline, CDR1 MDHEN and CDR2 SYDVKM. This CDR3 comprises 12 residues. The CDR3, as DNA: TGTGCCAGCAGCTCACAGGTCTACGAGCAGTACGTC. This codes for CASSSQVYEQYV.

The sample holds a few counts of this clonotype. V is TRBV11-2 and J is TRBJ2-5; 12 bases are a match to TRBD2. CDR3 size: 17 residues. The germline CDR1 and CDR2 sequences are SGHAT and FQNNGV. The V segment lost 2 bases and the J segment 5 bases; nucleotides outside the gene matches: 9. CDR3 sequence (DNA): TGTGCCAGCAGCTTACGGCCTAGCGGGGGGGCCGGGGAGACCCAGTACTTC. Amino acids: CASSLRPSGGAGETQYF.

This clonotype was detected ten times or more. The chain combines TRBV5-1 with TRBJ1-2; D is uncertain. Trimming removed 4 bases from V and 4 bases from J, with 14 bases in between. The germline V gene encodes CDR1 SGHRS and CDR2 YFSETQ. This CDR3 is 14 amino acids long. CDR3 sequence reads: CASSASRTVYGYTF. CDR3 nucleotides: TGCGCCAGCAGCGCCAGCCGGACGGTCTATGGCTACACCTTC.

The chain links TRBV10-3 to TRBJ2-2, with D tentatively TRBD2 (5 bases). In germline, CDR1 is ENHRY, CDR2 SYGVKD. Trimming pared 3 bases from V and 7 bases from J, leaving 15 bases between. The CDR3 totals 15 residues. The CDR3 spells CAISDTGSRGGELFF. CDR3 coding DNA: TGTGCCATCAGTGATACTGGGAGTCGTGGCGGGGAGCTGTTTTTT.

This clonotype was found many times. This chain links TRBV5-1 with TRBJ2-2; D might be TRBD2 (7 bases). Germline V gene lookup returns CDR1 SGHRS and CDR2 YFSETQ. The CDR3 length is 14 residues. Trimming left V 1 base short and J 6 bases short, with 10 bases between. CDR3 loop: CASSLTGGPGELFF. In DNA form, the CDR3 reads TGCGCCAGCAGCTTGACGGGGGGCCCCGGGGAGCTGTTTTTT.

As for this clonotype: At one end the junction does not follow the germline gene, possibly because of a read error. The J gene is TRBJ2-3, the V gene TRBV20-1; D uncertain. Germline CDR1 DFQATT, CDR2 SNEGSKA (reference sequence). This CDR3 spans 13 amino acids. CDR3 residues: CSDRVVSTDTQYF. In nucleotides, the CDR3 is TGCAGTGATAGAGTGGTGAGCACAGATACGCAGTATTTT.

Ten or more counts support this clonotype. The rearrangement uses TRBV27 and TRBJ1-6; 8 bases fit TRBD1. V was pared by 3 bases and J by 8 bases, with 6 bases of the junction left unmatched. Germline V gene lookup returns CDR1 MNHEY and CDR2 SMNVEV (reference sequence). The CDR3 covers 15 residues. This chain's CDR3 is CASSLHRGSDSPLHF. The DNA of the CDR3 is TGTGCCAGCAGTTTGCACAGGGGGTCGGATTCACCCCTCCACTTT.

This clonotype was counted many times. The CDR3: CASSEGTGPNRPQHF. The CDR3 nucleotides read TGTGCCAGCAGTGAGGGGACGGGTCCGAACCGGCCCCAGCATTTT. This sequence joins TRBV25-1 and TRBJ1-5; possible D gene TRBD1, 5 bases. Trimming shortened V by 3 bases and J by 9 bases, and 18 bases separated the two germline ends. There are 15 residues in the CDR3. Germline V CDR1 and CDR2: MGHDK, SYGVNS.

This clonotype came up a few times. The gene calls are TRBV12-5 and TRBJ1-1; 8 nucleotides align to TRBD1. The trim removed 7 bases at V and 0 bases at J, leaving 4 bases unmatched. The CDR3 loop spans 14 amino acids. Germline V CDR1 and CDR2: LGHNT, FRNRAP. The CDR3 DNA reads TGTGCTAGTGCTATGACAGGGGTGAACACTGAAGCTTTCTTT. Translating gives CASAMTGVNTEAFF.

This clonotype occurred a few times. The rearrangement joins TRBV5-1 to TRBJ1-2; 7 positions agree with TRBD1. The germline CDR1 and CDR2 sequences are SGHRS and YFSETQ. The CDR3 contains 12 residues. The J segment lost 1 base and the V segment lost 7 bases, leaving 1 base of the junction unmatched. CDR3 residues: CASGQDNYGYTF. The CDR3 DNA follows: TGCGCCAGCGGACAGGATAACTATGGCTACACCTTC. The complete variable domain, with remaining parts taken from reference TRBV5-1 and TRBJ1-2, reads KAGVTQTPRYLIKTRGQQVTLSCSPISGHRSVSWYQQTPGQGLQFLFEYFSETQRNKGNFPGRFSGRQFSNSRSEMNVSTLELGDSALYLCASGQDNYGYTFGSGTRLTVV.

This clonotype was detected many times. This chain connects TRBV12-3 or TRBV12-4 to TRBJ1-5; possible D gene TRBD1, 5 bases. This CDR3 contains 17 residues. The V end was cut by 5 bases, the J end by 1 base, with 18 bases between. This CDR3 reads CASSIMGLWKSNQPQHF. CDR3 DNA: TGTGCCAGCAGTATAATGGGACTATGGAAAAGCAATCAGCCCCAGCATTTT.

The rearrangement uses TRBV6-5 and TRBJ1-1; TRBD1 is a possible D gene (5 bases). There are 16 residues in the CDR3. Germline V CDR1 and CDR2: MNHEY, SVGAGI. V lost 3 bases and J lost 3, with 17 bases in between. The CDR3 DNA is TGTGCCAGCAGTTATAGGGTAGGGGTAGGGGACACTGAAGCTTTCTTT. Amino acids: CASSYRVGVGDTEAFF.

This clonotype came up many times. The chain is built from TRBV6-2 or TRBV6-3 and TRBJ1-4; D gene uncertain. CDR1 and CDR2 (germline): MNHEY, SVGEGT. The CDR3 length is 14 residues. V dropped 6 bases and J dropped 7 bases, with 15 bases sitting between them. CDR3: CASRGLGDREKLFF. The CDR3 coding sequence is TGTGCCAGCAGGGGATTAGGAGACCGTGAAAAACTGTTTTTT.

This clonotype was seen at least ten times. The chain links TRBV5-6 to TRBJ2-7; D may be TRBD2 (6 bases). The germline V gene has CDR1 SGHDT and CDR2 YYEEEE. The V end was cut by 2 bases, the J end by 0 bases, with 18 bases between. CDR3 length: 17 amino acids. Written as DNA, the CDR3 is TGTGCCAGCAGCTTTCGCGGGCGGAGGGGAAGCTCCTACGAGCAGTACGTC. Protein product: CASSFRGRRGSSYEQYV.

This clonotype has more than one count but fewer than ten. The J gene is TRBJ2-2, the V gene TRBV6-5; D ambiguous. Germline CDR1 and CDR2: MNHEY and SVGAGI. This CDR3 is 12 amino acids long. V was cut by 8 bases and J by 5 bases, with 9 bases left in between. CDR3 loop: CASQTETGELFF. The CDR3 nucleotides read TGTGCCAGCCAAACGGAGACCGGGGAGCTGTTTTTT.

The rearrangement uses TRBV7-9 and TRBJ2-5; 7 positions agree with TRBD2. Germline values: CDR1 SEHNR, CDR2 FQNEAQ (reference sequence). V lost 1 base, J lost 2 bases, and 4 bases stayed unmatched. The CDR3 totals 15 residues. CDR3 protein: CASSLVVGLQETQYF. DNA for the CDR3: TGTGCCAGCAGCTTAGTTGTGGGACTACAAGAGACCCAGTACTTC.

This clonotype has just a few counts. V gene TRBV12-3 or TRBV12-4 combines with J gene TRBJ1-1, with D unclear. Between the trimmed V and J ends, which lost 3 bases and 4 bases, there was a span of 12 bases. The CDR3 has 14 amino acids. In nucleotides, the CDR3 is TGTGCCAGCAGTTTTTGGAATGAGGGCACTGAAGCTTTCTTT. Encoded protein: CASSFWNEGTEAFF.

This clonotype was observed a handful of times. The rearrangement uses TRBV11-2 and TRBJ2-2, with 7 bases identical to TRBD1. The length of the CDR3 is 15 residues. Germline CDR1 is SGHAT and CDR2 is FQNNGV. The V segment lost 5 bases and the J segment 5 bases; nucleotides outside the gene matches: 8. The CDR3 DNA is TGTGCCAGCAGCCCGTACAGGGGAAGGACCGGGGAGCTGTTTTTT. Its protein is CASSPYRGRTGELFF.

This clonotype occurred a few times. The CDR3 sequence is CATTGNRGSSYNEQFF. The CDR3 DNA is TGTGCCACTACAGGGAACAGGGGAAGCTCCTACAATGAGCAGTTCTTC. This chain uses TRBV24-1 with TRBJ2-1, with TRBD1 matching 7 bases. J was trimmed by 0 bases and V by 10 bases; bases with no gene match: 11. Germline V CDR1 and CDR2: KGHDR, SFDVKD. The CDR3 consists of 16 residues.

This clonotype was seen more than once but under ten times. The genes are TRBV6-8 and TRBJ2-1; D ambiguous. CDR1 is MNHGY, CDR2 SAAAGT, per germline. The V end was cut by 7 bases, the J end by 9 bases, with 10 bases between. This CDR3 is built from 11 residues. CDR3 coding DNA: TGTGCCAGCAAAAACTATACTGAGCAGTTCTTC. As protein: CASKNYTEQFF.

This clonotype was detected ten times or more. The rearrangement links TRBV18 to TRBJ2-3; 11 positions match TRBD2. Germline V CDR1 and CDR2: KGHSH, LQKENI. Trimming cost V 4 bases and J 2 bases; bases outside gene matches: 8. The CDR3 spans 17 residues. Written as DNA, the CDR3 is TGTGCCAGCTCACGAACTAGCGGGGGAGATTACACAGATACGCAGTATTTT. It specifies CASSRTSGGDYTDTQYF.

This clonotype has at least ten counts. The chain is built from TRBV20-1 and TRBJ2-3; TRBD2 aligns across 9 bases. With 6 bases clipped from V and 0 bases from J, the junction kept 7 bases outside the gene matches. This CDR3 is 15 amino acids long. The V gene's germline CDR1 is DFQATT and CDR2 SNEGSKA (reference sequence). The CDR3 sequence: CSAPTTSGSTDTQYF. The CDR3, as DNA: TGCAGTGCCCCGACTACTAGCGGGAGCACAGATACGCAGTATTTT.

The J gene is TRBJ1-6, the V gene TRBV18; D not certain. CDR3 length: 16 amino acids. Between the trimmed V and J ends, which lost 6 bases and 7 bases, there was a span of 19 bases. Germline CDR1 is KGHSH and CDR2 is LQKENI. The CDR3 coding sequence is TGTGCCAGCTCGCCCCGCACAACGTCTACGAATTCACCCCTCCACTTT. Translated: CASSPRTTSTNSPLHF.

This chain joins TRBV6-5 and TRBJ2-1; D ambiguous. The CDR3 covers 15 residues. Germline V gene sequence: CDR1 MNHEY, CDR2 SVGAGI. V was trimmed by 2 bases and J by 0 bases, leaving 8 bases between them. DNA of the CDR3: TGTGCCAGCAGTTACCAAGTGAGCTCCTACAATGAGCAGTTCTTC. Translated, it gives CASSYQVSSYNEQFF.

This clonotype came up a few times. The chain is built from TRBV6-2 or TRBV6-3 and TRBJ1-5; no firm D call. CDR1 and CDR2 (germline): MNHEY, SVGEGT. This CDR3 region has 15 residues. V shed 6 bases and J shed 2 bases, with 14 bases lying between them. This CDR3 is CASSDYSGGNQPQHF. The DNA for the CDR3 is TGTGCCAGCAGCGATTACTCCGGGGGCAATCAGCCCCAGCATTTT.